The 21 T cell receptor beta chains presented below share a single source sample, sequenced in a study of PD-1 blockade in classical Hodgkin lymphoma (dated by TCRdb to 2020 to 2022). Libraries were made using the immunoSEQ multiplex PCR assay. In its TCRdb copy, this immuneACCESS table keeps in-frame sequences only and misses some clones. Where compared with another copy, unresolved V genes explain less than half of these, and the others have no known cause. Within this sample are 90,000 to 100,000 clones, with roughly 92% of them counted one time only. Approximately 2.8% of the sample rests with the top ten. What the time point label conveys for this sample: cycle 1 day 1 (C1D1), immediately before nivolumab initiation. Every trial patient had relapsed after autologous stem cell transplantation, and cohorts A, B and C differed in prior brentuximab vedotin exposure. This material consisted of peripheral blood mononuclear cells (PBMCs), taken at baseline. The receptor source for this set is a human donor with classical Hodgkin lymphoma.

The J gene is TRBJ1-5, the V gene TRBV7-8, with 7 nucleotides matching TRBD1. The CDR3 extends over 15 amino acids. V dropped 4 bases and J dropped 4; count of bases not matched to a gene: 7. CDR1 is SGHVS and CDR2 is FQNEAQ in the germline V gene. For the CDR3, the DNA is TGTGCCAGCAGCTCCCAGGGGGGAAGGAATCAGCCCCAGCATTTT. Translated, it gives CASSSQGGRNQPQHF.

About this clone: Compared with germline, one end of the junction differs, possibly owing to a read error. The CDR3 sequence is CASSRTRGGSGSPSF. The CDR3 coding sequence is TGTGCCAGCAGCCGCACGCGGGGGGGGAGCGGGAGCCCGTCCTTT. The gene calls are TRBV5-8 and TRBJ2-3; 9 bases map to TRBD2. This CDR3 has 15 residues. Germline V gene data show CDR1 as SGHTS and CDR2 as YDEGEE.

This rearrangement joins TRBV7-8 to TRBJ2-5, with 9 positions matching TRBD2. From germline, CDR1 is SGHVS and CDR2 FQNEAQ. The junction had 10 bases not matched to a gene; V was cut back by 1 base and J by 4 bases. The CDR3 has 17 amino acids. In nucleotides, the CDR3 is TGTGCCAGCAGCTTAGGGCTGCGGGGGGGGCGCGGAGAGACCCAGTACTTC. It codes for CASSLGLRGGRGETQYF.

This sequence joins TRBV5-8 and TRBJ1-2, with 8 bases aligning to TRBD1. V gave up 5 bases and J gave up 8 bases; unmatched junction bases: 14. CDR3 size: 15 residues. CDR1 is SGHTS and CDR2 is YDEGEE in the germline V gene. CDR3 amino acids: CASSPGWQGARGYTF. For the CDR3, the DNA is TGTGCCAGCAGTCCCGGATGGCAGGGGGCGCGGGGCTACACCTTC.

The rearrangement links TRBV5-1 to TRBJ1-3; 7 bases agree with TRBD1. The CDR3 covers 15 residues. V lost 4 bases and J lost 3; bases outside the gene matches: 7. The germline V gene encodes CDR1 SGHRS and CDR2 YFSETQ. CDR3 DNA: TGCGCCAGCAGCCTTAGACAGGGTCATGGAAACACCATATATTTT. Translating gives CASSLRQGHGNTIYF.

The rearrangement joins TRBV27 to TRBJ1-1, with a tentative D call TRBD1 (6 bases). This CDR3 spans 13 amino acids. Per the germline V gene, CDR1 is MNHEY and CDR2 is SMNVEV (reference sequence). Trimming removed 7 bases from V and 7 bases from J, with 16 bases in between. The CDR3 region is CASKITGQSEAFF. The CDR3 DNA is TGTGCCAGCAAGATTACAGGACAGAGTGAAGCTTTCTTT.

This chain joins TRBV7-2 and TRBJ2-1; 10 bases are shared with TRBD2. Germline values: CDR1 SGHTA, CDR2 FQGNSA. The CDR3 extends over 16 amino acids. Losses at the gene ends were 1 base for V and 8 bases for J; bases not matched to a gene: 8. CDR3 loop: CASSLGSSGSPHEQFF. The CDR3 nucleotides are TGTGCCAGCAGCTTAGGATCTAGCGGGAGTCCCCATGAGCAGTTCTTC.

The CDR3: CASSQGAFSGRRKETQYF. The CDR3 nucleotides are TGCGCCAGCAGCCAAGGGGCGTTTAGCGGGAGGAGAAAGGAGACCCAGTACTTC. V is TRBV4-1 and J is TRBJ2-5, with 10 bases identical to TRBD2. Germline V gene sequence: CDR1 MGHRA, CDR2 YSYEKL. The CDR3 covers 18 residues. The V gene end was trimmed by 1 base and the J gene end by 5 bases; junction bases not matched to a gene: 13.

This clone is deemed medium-sized. The chain employs TRBV2 and TRBJ2-7; TRBD2 might be the D (5 bases). This CDR3 has 13 residues. The V gene's germline CDR1 is SNHLY and CDR2 FYNNEI. Between the trimmed V and J ends, which lost 7 bases and 0 bases, there was a span of 10 bases. CDR3 bases: TGTGCCAGCACTCGTAGCGACTCCTACGAGCAGTACTTC. It encodes CASTRSDSYEQYF.

This clone was seen just once. V gene TRBV2 combines with J gene TRBJ2-3, with D unclear. The CDR3 is 16 residues long. The germline gives CDR1 SNHLY, CDR2 FYNNEI. Trimming cost V 3 bases and J 0 bases, with 13 bases left between them. The CDR3 loop reads CASSDYSPISTDTQYF. CDR3 bases: TGTGCCAGCAGTGATTACAGCCCGATTAGCACAGATACGCAGTATTTT.

This clone was detected once. The chain recombines TRBV19 with TRBJ1-5; TRBD1 matches at 8 bases. The CDR3 has 16 amino acids. V was clipped by 7 bases and J by 0 bases; unmatched bases: 8. Germline CDR1 is LNHDA and CDR2 is SQIVND (reference sequence). The CDR3 sequence: CASKGQGRYSNQPQHF. DNA of the CDR3: TGTGCCAGTAAAGGACAGGGACGATATAGCAATCAGCCCCAGCATTTT.

The rearrangement uses TRBV27 and TRBJ2-5, with D tentatively TRBD1 or TRBD2 (6 bases each). The V end was cut by 7 bases, the J end by 5 bases, with 17 bases between. Looked up from germline, CDR1 is MNHEY and CDR2 is SMNVEV (reference sequence). This CDR3 spans 14 amino acids. In DNA, the CDR3 is TGTGCCAGCAAGTATGGGGGGCGCGGGGAGACCCAGTACTTC. Its protein is CASKYGGRGETQYF.

V and J are TRBV27 and TRBJ1-2; D is unresolved. Germline CDR1 MNHEY, CDR2 SMNVEV (reference sequence). V gave up 4 bases and J gave up 4 bases, with 13 bases separating them. CDR3 length: 14 residues. The CDR3 DNA follows: TGTGCCAGCAGTTCCCCGGACGGTCTCTATGGCTACACCTTC. It codes for CASSSPDGLYGYTF.

The J gene is TRBJ2-1, the V gene TRBV14; D might be TRBD1 (5 bases). The CDR3 sequence is 15 residues long. The germline CDR1 and CDR2 sequences are SGHDN and FVKESK. Trimming took off 1 base at V and 3 bases at J, with 10 bases between the two ends. Here the CDR3 DNA reads TGTGCCAGCAGCCAAGCTGGGGCGATCTACAATGAGCAGTTCTTC. It specifies CASSQAGAIYNEQFF.

This chain joins TRBV7-6 and TRBJ1-4; 12 nucleotides agree with TRBD1. Germline-derived CDR1 and CDR2 are SGHVS and FNYEAQ. This CDR3 comprises 17 residues. V lost 2 bases to trimming and J lost 8 bases; unmatched junction nucleotides: 9. The DNA of the CDR3 is TGTGCCAGCAGCTTAAGGGGACAGGGGGCTTCAAGAGAAAAACTGTTTTTT. Amino acids: CASSLRGQGASREKLFF.

This chain connects TRBV6-4 to TRBJ1-5; D may be TRBD1 (6 bases). The V end lost 3 bases, the J end lost 2 bases, and 8 bases lay between the germline ends. CDR1 and CDR2 from the germline V gene are MRHNA and SNTAGT. CDR3 length equals 14 residues. The CDR3 spells CASSEQGGNQPQHF. For the CDR3, the DNA is TGTGCCAGCAGTGAACAGGGTGGCAATCAGCCCCAGCATTTT.

This chain links TRBV5-1 with TRBJ2-2; D is ambiguous. Trimming removed 2 bases from V and 6 bases from J, with 17 bases in between. CDR1 SGHRS and CDR2 YFSETQ come from the germline V gene. CDR3 size: 16 residues. Here the CDR3 reads CASSFRSGVQAGELFF. CDR3 in DNA: TGCGCCAGCAGCTTTCGATCAGGAGTTCAGGCCGGGGAGCTGTTTTTT. The full variable domain, with the rest looked up from reference TRBV5-1 and TRBJ2-2, is KAGVTQTPRYLIKTRGQQVTLSCSPISGHRSVSWYQQTPGQGLQFLFEYFSETQRNKGNFPGRFSGRQFSNSRSEMNVSTLELGDSALYLCASSFRSGVQAGELFFGEGSRLTVL.

This sequence joins TRBV19 and TRBJ2-1, with 8 bases identical to TRBD2. The CDR3 has 17 residues. The germline gives CDR1 LNHDA, CDR2 SQIVND (reference sequence). The junction had 15 bases not matched to a gene; V was cut back by 8 bases and J by 3 bases. The CDR3 here is CASLKGGAGELYNEQFF. CDR3 in DNA: TGTGCCAGTCTGAAGGGGGGAGCGGGAGAACTCTACAATGAGCAGTTCTTC.

The J gene is TRBJ2-1, the V gene TRBV5-1, with 13 positions matching TRBD2. V shed 5 bases, J shed 2 bases, and the junction held 1 base outside the gene matches. The V gene's germline CDR1 is SGHRS and CDR2 YFSETQ. The CDR3 is 15 amino acids. The CDR3: CASRGTSGTYNEQFF. DNA for the CDR3: TGCGCCAGCAGAGGGACTAGCGGGACCTACAATGAGCAGTTCTTC.

The chain employs TRBV28 and TRBJ1-5; TRBD1 matches 11 bases. The germline gives CDR1 MDHEN, CDR2 SYDVKM. V shed 2 bases and J 1 base; nucleotides not matched to a gene: 4. CDR3 length equals 17 residues. The CDR3 region has the DNA TGTGCCAGCAGTTTAAGGGGACAGGGGGTGAGCAATCAGCCCCAGCATTTT. This translates into CASSLRGQGVSNQPQHF.

This rearrangement joins TRBV5-1 to TRBJ2-3, with D perhaps TRBD2 (5 bases). Germline V gene lookup returns CDR1 SGHRS and CDR2 YFSETQ. The CDR3 is 14 amino acids. V lost 2 bases and J lost 4, with 11 bases in between. CDR3 bases: TGCGCCAGCAGCTTCGAGGGCTATCCAGATACGCAGTATTTT. Translation gives CASSFEGYPDTQYF.